This TCR beta chain originates from a study of blood T cell repertoires in COVID-19. Study context: COVID-19 samples, acute and convalescent, were from the United States, Italy and Spain. T cells, B-cell-depleted T cells, or PBMCs provided the cDNA or gDNA that served as material.

In the authors' workflow: Estimated nucleated cell counts came from reference gene primer amplification. The assay was immunoSEQ multiplex PCR, and TCRdb's table has in-frame clones only and misses some. That table furnishes V, J and clone size, whereas the DNA furnished D and trimming. The sample carries about 64,000 clones, about 76% recorded once. There are 17 residues in the CDR3. From germline, CDR1 is DFQATT and CDR2 SNEGSKA (reference sequence). V was clipped by 3 bases and J by 6 bases, with 25 bases between them. Sequencing was carried out using peripheral blood. The chain combines TRBV20-1 with TRBJ2-3, with a tentative D call TRBD2 (5 bases). The clonotype originates from a human donor in a cohort sampled during active COVID-19. The CDR3 region is CSASFLLGQLDTDTQYF. The CDR3 DNA sequence: TGCAGTGCTAGTTTCCTCTTAGGTCAACTAGATACCGATACGCAGTATTTT.